Within the sample, the clone carrying this TCR delta chain is medium-sized. This sample also contains other DNA sequences that code for the same CDR3. Germline V gene data show CDR1 as GEAIGNYY and CDR2 as EKD. V was cut by 0 bases and J by 0 bases, with 11 bases left in between. The CDR3 loop spans 18 amino acids. TCRdb processed the reads again with the CATT caller. This sample yields about 15,000 delta-chain clones, of which 7.3% are seen a single time; 20% to 25% belongs to the top ten. This record comes from a study of gamma-delta chains in newborns, infants, children. The wider study: Innate gammadelta T cells reportedly expand polyclonally right after birth, driven by microbial exposure, per the title.

Sequenced input: blood. This TCR came from a child who was a newborn, infant or young child, either healthy, febrile or measles-vaccinated (not recorded which). The gene calls are TRDV2 and TRDJ3, with D possibly TRDD3 on 6 matching bases. CDR3 region: CACDTVLGASWDTRQMFF. The CDR3 nucleotides are TGTGCCTGTGACACCGTACTGGGAGCCTCCTGGGACACCCGACAGATGTTTTTC.